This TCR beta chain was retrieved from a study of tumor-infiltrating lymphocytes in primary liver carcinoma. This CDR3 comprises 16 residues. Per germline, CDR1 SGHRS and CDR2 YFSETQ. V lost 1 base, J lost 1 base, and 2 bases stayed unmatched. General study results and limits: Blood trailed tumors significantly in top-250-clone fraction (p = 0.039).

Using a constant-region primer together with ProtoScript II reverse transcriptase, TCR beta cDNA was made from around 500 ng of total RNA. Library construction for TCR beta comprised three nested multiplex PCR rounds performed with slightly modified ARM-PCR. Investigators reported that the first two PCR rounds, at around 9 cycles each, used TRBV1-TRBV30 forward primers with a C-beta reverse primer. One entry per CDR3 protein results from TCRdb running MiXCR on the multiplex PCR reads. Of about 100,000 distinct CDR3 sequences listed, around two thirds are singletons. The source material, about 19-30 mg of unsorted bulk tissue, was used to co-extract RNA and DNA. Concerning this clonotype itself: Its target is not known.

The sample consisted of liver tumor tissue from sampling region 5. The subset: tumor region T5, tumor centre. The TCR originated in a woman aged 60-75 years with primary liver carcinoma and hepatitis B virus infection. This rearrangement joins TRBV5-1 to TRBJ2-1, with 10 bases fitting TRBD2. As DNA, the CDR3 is TGCGCCAGCAGCTTGACTAGCGGGAATTCCTACAATGAGCAGTTCTTC. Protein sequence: CASSLTSGNSYNEQFF.